Listed here are 13 T cell receptor beta chains from one sample, sequenced in a study of shared clonotypes between healthy human individuals. TCRdb's table, derived via immunoSEQ multiplex PCR, lists solely in-frame clones and lacks some. The table shows 2 million to 2.5 million clones, with around 90% occurring only once. Specimen: naive CD4+ T cells from PBMCs. The subset: CD45RA+ positively selected. These receptors originate from a man between 18 and 29 years old in good health. Some clones in this sample may be carry-over from other donors' samples.

This chain links TRBV11-2 with TRBJ1-1; TRBD1 is a possible D gene (5 bases). This CDR3 has 17 residues. The germline gives CDR1 SGHAT, CDR2 FQNNGV. Trimming shortened V by 1 base and J by 0 bases, and 15 bases separated the two germline ends. CDR3 DNA sequence: TGTGCCAGCAGCTTAGTAGGGGCGAGGGTTATGAACACTGAAGCTTTCTTT. Translated: CASSLVGARVMNTEAFF.

The chain uses TRBV11-2 and TRBJ1-2, with a tentative D call TRBD1 (5 bases). Trimming cost V 0 bases and J 3 bases, with 8 bases left between them. This CDR3 comprises 14 residues. Germline CDR1 and CDR2: SGHAT and FQNNGV. The chain's CDR3 is CASSLELRDYGYTF. Here the CDR3 DNA reads TGTGCCAGCAGCTTAGAACTCAGGGACTATGGCTACACCTTC.

About this clone: Other DNA sequences in the same sample also yield this CDR3. The CDR3 DNA reads as TGTGCCAGCAGTGATAATCAGCCCCAGCATTTT. Amino acid sequence: CASSDNQPQHF. This chain connects TRBV28 to TRBJ1-5; D gene unclear. The CDR3 is 11 residues long. Germline V gene data show CDR1 as MDHEN and CDR2 as SYDVKM. With 5 bases removed from V and 4 bases from J, the gap between germline ends came to 3 bases.

V gene TRBV7-2 combines with J gene TRBJ1-5; D gene uncertain. Trimming stripped 2 bases from V and 9 bases from J, with 11 bases between. The CDR3 totals 13 residues. The germline CDR1 and CDR2 sequences are SGHTA and FQGNSA. Here the CDR3 DNA reads TGTGCCAGCAGCTTATCGGCGGCGGGGCCCCAGCATTTT. Residues: CASSLSAAGPQHF.

This sequence joins TRBV9 and TRBJ1-3; D gene ambiguous. This CDR3 spans 15 amino acids. The V end lost 2 bases, the J end lost 0 bases, and 9 bases lay between the germline ends. Germline lookup yields CDR1 SGDLS and CDR2 YYNGEE. The CDR3 DNA reads as TGTGCCAGCAGCGTCGACCCGGCCTCTGGAAACACCATATATTTT. This encodes CASSVDPASGNTIYF.

The chain combines TRBV21-1 with TRBJ1-2; TRBD1, as called in the table, went unchecked against the DNA. TRBV21-1 is deemed a pseudogene. The CDR3 length is 14 residues. DNA for the CDR3: TGTGCCAGCAGCAAAGGGGGCCAACCCTATGGCTACACCTTC. It specifies CASSKGGQPYGYTF.

The chain has TRBV29-1 and TRBJ2-5, with 7 bases identical to TRBD1. J was trimmed by 5 bases and V by 5 bases; bases with no gene match: 5. The CDR3 runs 12 residues. Germline CDR1 and CDR2: SQVTM and ANQGSEA. CDR3 DNA: TGCAGCGTTTCTCAGGGGGTGGAGACCCAGTACTTC. Translation: CSVSQGVETQYF.

This chain uses TRBV9 with TRBJ2-1, with 9 bases that match TRBD2. CDR1 is SGDLS, CDR2 YYNGEE, per germline. The CDR3 has 14 amino acids. Trimming at V came to 0 bases and at J to 10 bases, leaving 5 bases not matched to a gene. The CDR3 loop is CASSVGLAGSEQFF. CDR3 sequence (DNA): TGTGCCAGCAGCGTAGGGCTAGCGGGAAGCGAGCAGTTCTTC.

V gene TRBV30 combines with J gene TRBJ2-3; no definite D call. This CDR3 spans 12 amino acids. The V gene lost 2 bases and the J gene lost 3 bases, with 6 bases spanning the gap. Germline CDR1 is GTSNPN and CDR2 is SVGIG (reference sequence). As DNA, the CDR3 is TGTGCCTGGAGTAAGGGAACAGATACGCAGTATTTT. It specifies CAWSKGTDTQYF.

The chain has TRBV19 and TRBJ2-1; 10 bases are shared with TRBD2. The CDR3 is 19 residues long. V lost 5 bases to trimming and J lost 0 bases; unmatched junction nucleotides: 13. Germline values: CDR1 LNHDA, CDR2 SQIVND (reference sequence). In DNA, the CDR3 is TGTGCCAGTAGTCTAAGGGCGGGGACTAGCGATAGCTCCTACAATGAGCAGTTCTTC. It is translated as CASSLRAGTSDSSYNEQFF.

This clone was seen a single time. V is TRBV6-4 and J is TRBJ2-1; no clear D gene. Trimming removed 0 bases from V and 7 bases from J, with 4 bases in between. The germline V gene encodes CDR1 MRHNA and CDR2 SNTAGT. The CDR3 is 12 residues long. The CDR3 reads CASSDSRNEQFF. As DNA, the CDR3 is TGTGCCAGCAGTGACTCTAGGAATGAGCAGTTCTTC.

The chain is built from TRBV28 and TRBJ2-7; 7 nucleotides match TRBD2. Trimming removed 4 bases from V and 12 bases from J; junction bases left unmatched: 9. The length of the CDR3 is 12 residues. Germline loops: CDR1 MDHEN, CDR2 SYDVKM. This CDR3 is CASSSPGEGSYF. CDR3 nucleotides: TGTGCCAGCAGTTCCCCTGGGGAGGGATCGTACTTC. The variable domain in full, completed from reference TRBV28 and TRBJ2-7, reads DVKVTQSSRYLVKRTGEKVFLECVQDMDHENMFWYRQDPGLGLRLIYFSYDVKMKEKGDIPEGYSVSREKKERFSLILESASTNQTSMYLCASSSPGEGSYFGPGTRLTVT.

The V call is TRBV6-5, the J call TRBJ2-2; D is ambiguous. V shed 6 bases and J shed 0 bases, with 8 bases lying between them. Germline lookup yields CDR1 MNHEY and CDR2 SVGAGI. The length of the CDR3 is 14 residues. The CDR3 DNA follows: TGTGCCAGCAGGCCCGACGCGAACACCGGGGAGCTGTTTTTT. This gives the protein CASRPDANTGELFF.